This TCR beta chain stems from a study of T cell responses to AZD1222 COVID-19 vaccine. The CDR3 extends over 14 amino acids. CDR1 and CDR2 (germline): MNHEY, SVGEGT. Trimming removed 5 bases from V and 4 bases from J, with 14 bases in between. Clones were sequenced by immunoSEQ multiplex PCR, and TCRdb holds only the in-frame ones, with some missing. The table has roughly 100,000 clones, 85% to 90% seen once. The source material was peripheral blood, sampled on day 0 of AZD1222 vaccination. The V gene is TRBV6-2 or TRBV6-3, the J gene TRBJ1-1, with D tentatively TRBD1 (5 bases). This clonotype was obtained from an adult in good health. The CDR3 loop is CASSPPQRGTEAFF. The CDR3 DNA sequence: TGTGCCAGCAGTCCGCCTCAGAGGGGCACTGAAGCTTTCTTT.